A single sample is the source of the 18 T cell receptor beta chains below, sequenced in a study of patients and donors after allogeneic stem cell transplantation. Using its own MiXCR run on the RT-PCR reads, TCRdb lists one record per CDR3 protein. The sample has about 410,000 distinct CDR3 sequences; 15% to 20% are singletons. The material sequenced was blood, either unsorted or a sorted T cell fraction (not recorded which). These receptor sequences come from a human donor who was either an allogeneic HSCT recipient or a stem cell or donor lymphocyte infusion donor (not recorded which). It is not recorded whose cells these are; they may come from a transplant donor.

This clonotype showed up just a few times. The chain links TRBV19 to TRBJ1-5; TRBD1 matches 8 bases. J was trimmed by 7 bases and V by 4 bases; bases with no gene match: 15. This CDR3 has 17 residues. Looked up from germline, CDR1 is LNHDA and CDR2 is SQIVND (reference sequence). CDR3 loop: CASSTDLWTGNIQPQHF. CDR3 bases: TGTGCCAGTAGTACCGACCTTTGGACAGGGAATATCCAGCCCCAGCATTTT.

This sequence joins TRBV5-1 and TRBJ1-2; D gene uncertain. Germline V lookup: CDR1 SGHRS, CDR2 YFSETQ. Trimming removed 2 bases at V and 7 bases at J, with 27 bases between. The CDR3 has 18 residues. DNA of the CDR3: TGCGCCAGCAGCTTCGGCAGTCCGGGCAGCTCATTCAAAGGTGGCTACACCTTC. Protein sequence: CASSFGSPGSSFKGGYTF. Based on the CDR3 plus reference TRBV5-1 and TRBJ1-2, the full variable domain is KAGVTQTPRYLIKTRGQQVTLSCSPISGHRSVSWYQQTPGQGLQFLFEYFSETQRNKGNFPGRFSGRQFSNSRSEMNVSTLELGDSALYLCASSFGSPGSSFKGGYTFGSGTRLTVV.

V usage is TRBV5-1 and J usage is TRBJ2-7, with unresolved D. V lost 2 bases to trimming and J lost 6 bases, with 12 bases between them. Per the germline V gene, CDR1 is SGHRS and CDR2 is YFSETQ. The CDR3 has 13 residues. The chain's CDR3 is CASSFNPRFEQYF. DNA for the CDR3: TGCGCCAGCAGCTTTAACCCTCGGTTCGAGCAGTACTTC.

This clonotype was seen more than once but under ten times. The J gene is TRBJ2-1, the V gene TRBV11-2, with D perhaps matching TRBD1 (6 bases). Germline V gene lookup returns CDR1 SGHAT and CDR2 FQNNGV. Trimming took 8 bases from V and 6 from J, leaving 14 bases between them. This CDR3 contains 13 residues. CDR3 region: CASARDTFNEQFF. In nucleotides, the CDR3 is TGTGCCAGCGCCCGGGACACCTTCAATGAGCAGTTCTTC.

This clonotype appeared a few times. The chain couples TRBV7-3 to TRBJ2-7; tentative D call: TRBD2 (5 bases). The germline gives CDR1 SGHTA, CDR2 FQGTGA. Trimming stripped 5 bases from V and 7 bases from J, with 15 bases between. The length of the CDR3 is 13 residues. The CDR3 DNA follows: TGTGCCAGCAGCGGAGGACCAGAAAATGAGCAGTACTTC. Protein: CASSGGPENEQYF.

The chain combines TRBV11-3 with TRBJ2-6; D gene ambiguous. CDR3 length: 17 residues. Trimming removed 0 bases from V and 2 bases from J, with 11 bases in between. Germline lookup yields CDR1 SGHNT and CDR2 YENEEA. CDR3 coding DNA: TGTGCCAGCAGCTTAGATAGAAAGGGTGCTGGGGCCAACGTCCTGACTTTC. The encoded protein is CASSLDRKGAGANVLTF.

V usage is TRBV20-1 and J usage is TRBJ2-1; 9 bases fit TRBD2. The germline gives CDR1 DFQATT, CDR2 SNEGSKA (reference sequence). This CDR3 has 16 residues. J gave up 4 bases and V 4 bases, and 11 bases lay outside the gene matches. CDR3: CSAMGLMGLAYNEQFF. CDR3 DNA: TGCAGTGCTATGGGGCTTATGGGACTAGCATACAATGAGCAGTTCTTC.

This clonotype was detected a few times. V and J are TRBV6-1 and TRBJ1-1, with D possibly TRBD1 on 5 matching bases. Germline V lookup: CDR1 MNHNS, CDR2 SASEGT. The CDR3 length is 14 residues. V lost 6 bases to trimming and J lost 7 bases, with 18 bases between them. CDR3 sequence reads: CASRIKGSGGEAFF. CDR3 nucleotides: TGTGCCAGCAGAATCAAGGGGAGCGGCGGTGAAGCTTTCTTT.

This clonotype was seen repeatedly, ten times or more. The chain carries TRBV29-1 and TRBJ1-1; D might be TRBD1 (6 bases). The CDR3 contains 11 residues. CDR1 SQVTM and CDR2 ANQGSEA come from the germline V gene. V was cut by 3 bases and J by 8 bases, with 10 bases left in between. The chain's CDR3 is CSVDTGYEAFF. CDR3 coding DNA: TGCAGCGTTGATACAGGGTACGAAGCTTTCTTT.

The chain links TRBV13 to TRBJ2-7; 7 nucleotides agree with TRBD2. The CDR3 consists of 15 residues. V trimming: 5 bases; J trimming: 2 bases; junction bases outside the gene matches: 9. The germline V gene has CDR1 PRHDT and CDR2 FYEKMQ (reference sequence). CDR3 protein: CASSAPGLTAYEQYF. The CDR3 bases are TGTGCCAGCAGCGCCCCGGGACTAACCGCCTACGAGCAGTACTTC.

This clonotype was detected only a few times. The CDR3 loop reads CAISEPRDPHYGYTF. The CDR3 nucleotides are TGTGCCATCAGTGAGCCCCGGGACCCCCACTATGGCTACACCTTC. The chain links TRBV10-3 to TRBJ1-2; D perhaps matches TRBD1 (5 bases). The germline V gene has CDR1 ENHRY and CDR2 SYGVKD. V shed 2 bases and J shed 3 bases, with 13 bases lying between them. The CDR3 has 15 residues.

The chain has TRBV24-1 and TRBJ1-2; 7 bases agree with TRBD1. The CDR3 loop spans 13 amino acids. With 4 bases clipped from V and 8 bases from J, the junction kept 6 bases outside the gene matches. From germline, CDR1 is KGHDR and CDR2 SFDVKD. The CDR3 loop is CATSERTGNGYTF. In DNA, the CDR3 is TGTGCCACCAGTGAAAGGACAGGAAACGGCTACACCTTC.

The CDR3 spells CSASTDRASGMTIYF. The CDR3 DNA reads as TGCAGTGCTTCCACCGACAGAGCCTCCGGTATGACCATATATTTT. This rearrangement joins TRBV20-1 to TRBJ1-3; D may be TRBD1 (5 bases). V was pared by 5 bases and J by 10 bases, with 24 bases between. There are 15 residues in the CDR3. Germline V gene sequence: CDR1 DFQATT, CDR2 SNEGSKA (reference sequence).

The chain joins TRBV28 to TRBJ2-3, with 7 bases fitting TRBD2. Trimming at V came to 6 bases and at J to 4 bases, leaving 7 bases not matched to a gene. The CDR3 is 14 amino acids. Germline CDR1 is MDHEN and CDR2 is SYDVKM. CDR3 in amino acids: CASRPGTIADTQYF. The DNA for the CDR3 is TGTGCCAGCAGACCTGGGACTATTGCAGATACGCAGTATTTT.

A few counts support this clonotype. The chain recombines TRBV2 with TRBJ2-1; 9 nucleotides line up with TRBD2. The germline gives CDR1 SNHLY, CDR2 FYNNEI. The CDR3 sequence is 14 residues long. The ends lost 5 bases at V and 6 bases at J; junction bases unmatched: 5. The CDR3 DNA reads TGTGCCAGCAGTTCGCGGACTAGCGTCAATGAGCAGTTCTTC. The encoded protein is CASSSRTSVNEQFF.

The rearrangement links TRBV19 to TRBJ2-6; tentatively, D is TRBD1 (6 bases). The CDR3 sequence is 16 residues long. Trimming stripped 5 bases from V and 0 bases from J, with 11 bases between. Looked up from germline, CDR1 is LNHDA and CDR2 is SQIVND (reference sequence). The CDR3, as DNA: TGTGCCAGTAGTGCCTACAGGGTCTCTGGGGCCAACGTCCTGACTTTC. Translated, it gives CASSAYRVSGANVLTF.

The rearrangement links TRBV7-6 to TRBJ2-2, with 7 bases identical to TRBD1. CDR1 is SGHVS, CDR2 FNYEAQ, per germline. Losses at the gene ends were 5 bases for V and 7 bases for J; bases not matched to a gene: 10. The CDR3 runs 15 residues. The CDR3 DNA reads TGTGCCAGCAGCCTGAGACAGGGCAGGATCGGGGAGCTGTTTTTT. Translated: CASSLRQGRIGELFF.

This clonotype was recorded many times. The genes are TRBV5-1 and TRBJ2-2; D unclear. From germline, CDR1 is SGHRS and CDR2 YFSETQ. The CDR3 is 15 amino acids. Trimming cost V 1 base and J 1 base, with 8 bases left between them. CDR3 residues: CASSLLGGNTGELFF. CDR3 coding DNA: TGCGCCAGCAGCTTGCTTGGCGGGAACACCGGGGAGCTGTTTTTT.